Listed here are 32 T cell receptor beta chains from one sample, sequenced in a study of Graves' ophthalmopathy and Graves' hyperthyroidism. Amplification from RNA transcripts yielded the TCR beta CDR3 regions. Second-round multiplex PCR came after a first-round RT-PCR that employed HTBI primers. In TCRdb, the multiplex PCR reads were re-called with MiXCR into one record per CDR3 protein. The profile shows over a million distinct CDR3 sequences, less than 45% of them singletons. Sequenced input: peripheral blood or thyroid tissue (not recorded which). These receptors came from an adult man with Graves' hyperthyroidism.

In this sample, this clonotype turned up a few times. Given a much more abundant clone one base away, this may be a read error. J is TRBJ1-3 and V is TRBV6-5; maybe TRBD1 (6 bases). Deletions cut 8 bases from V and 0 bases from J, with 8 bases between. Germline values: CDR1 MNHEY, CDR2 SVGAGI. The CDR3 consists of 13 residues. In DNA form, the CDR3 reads TGTGCCAGCCGGACAGCCTCTGGAAACACCATATATTTT. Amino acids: CASRTASGNTIYF.

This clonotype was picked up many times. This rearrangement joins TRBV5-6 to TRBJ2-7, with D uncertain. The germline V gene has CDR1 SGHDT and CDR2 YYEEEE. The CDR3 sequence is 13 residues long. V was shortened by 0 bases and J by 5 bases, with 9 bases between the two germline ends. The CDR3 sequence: CASSLAERHEQYF. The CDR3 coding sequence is TGTGCCAGCAGCTTGGCTGAGCGCCACGAGCAGTACTTC.

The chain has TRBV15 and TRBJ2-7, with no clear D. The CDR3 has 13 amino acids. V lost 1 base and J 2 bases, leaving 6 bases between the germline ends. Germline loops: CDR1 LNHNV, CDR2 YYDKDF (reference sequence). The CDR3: CATSRGKTYEQYF. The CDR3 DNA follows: TGTGCCACCAGCAGAGGGAAAACCTACGAGCAGTACTTC.

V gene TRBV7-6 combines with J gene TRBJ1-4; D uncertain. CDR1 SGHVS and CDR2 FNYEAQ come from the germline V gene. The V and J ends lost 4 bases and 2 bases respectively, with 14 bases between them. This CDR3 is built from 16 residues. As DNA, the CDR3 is TGTGCCAGCAGCTCCGAAAGCTTGGGGACTAATGAAAAACTGTTTTTT. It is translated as CASSSESLGTNEKLFF.

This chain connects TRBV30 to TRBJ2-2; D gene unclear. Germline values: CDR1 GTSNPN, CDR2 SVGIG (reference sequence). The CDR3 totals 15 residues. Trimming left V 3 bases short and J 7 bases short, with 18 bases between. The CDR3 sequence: CAWRFKGSGDGELFF. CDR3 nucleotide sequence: TGTGCCTGGAGGTTTAAGGGATCCGGAGACGGGGAGCTGTTTTTT.

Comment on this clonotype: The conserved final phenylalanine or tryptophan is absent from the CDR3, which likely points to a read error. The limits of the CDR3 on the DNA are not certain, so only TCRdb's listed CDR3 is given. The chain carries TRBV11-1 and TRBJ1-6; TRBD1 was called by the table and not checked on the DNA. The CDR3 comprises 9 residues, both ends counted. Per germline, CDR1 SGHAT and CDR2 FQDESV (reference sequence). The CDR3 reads CASSPGVNY.

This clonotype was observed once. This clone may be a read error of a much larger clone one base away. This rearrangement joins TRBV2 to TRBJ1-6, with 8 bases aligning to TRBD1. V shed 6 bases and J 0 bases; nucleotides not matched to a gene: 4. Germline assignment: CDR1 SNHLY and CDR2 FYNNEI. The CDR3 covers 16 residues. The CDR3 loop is CASSNGQGSYNSPLHF. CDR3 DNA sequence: TGTGCCAGCAGCAACGGACAGGGCTCCTATAATTCACCCCTCCACTTT.

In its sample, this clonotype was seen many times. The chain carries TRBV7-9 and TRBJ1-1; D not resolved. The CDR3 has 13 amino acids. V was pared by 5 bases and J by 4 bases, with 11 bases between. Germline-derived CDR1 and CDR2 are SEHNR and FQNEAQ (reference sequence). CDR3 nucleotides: TGTGCCAGCAGCCTTGCAGTGAGCACTGAAGCTTTCTTT. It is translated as CASSLAVSTEAFF.

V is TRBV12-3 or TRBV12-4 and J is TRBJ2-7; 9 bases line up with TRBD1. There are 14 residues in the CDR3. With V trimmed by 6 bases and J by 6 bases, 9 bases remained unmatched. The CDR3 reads CASSPWTGEGEQYF. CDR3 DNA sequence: TGTGCCAGCAGCCCCTGGACAGGGGAGGGCGAGCAGTACTTC.

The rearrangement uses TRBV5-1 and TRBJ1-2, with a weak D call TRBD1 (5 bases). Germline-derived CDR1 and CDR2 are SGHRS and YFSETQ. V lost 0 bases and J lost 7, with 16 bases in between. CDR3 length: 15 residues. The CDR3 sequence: CASSLDWQGDSGYTF. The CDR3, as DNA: TGCGCCAGCAGCTTGGATTGGCAGGGCGACTCTGGCTACACCTTC.

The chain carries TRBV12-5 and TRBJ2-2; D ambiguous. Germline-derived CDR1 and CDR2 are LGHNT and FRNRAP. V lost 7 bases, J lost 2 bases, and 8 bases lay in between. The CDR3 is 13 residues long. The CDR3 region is CASATFNTGELFF. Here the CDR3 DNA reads TGTGCTAGTGCGACATTTAACACCGGGGAGCTGTTTTTT. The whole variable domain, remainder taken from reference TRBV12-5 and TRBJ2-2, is DARVTQTPRHKVTEMGQEVTMRCQPILGHNTVFWYRQTMMQGLELLAYFRNRAPLDDSGMPKDRFSAEMPDATLATLKIQPSEPRDSAVYFCASATFNTGELFFGEGSRLTVL.

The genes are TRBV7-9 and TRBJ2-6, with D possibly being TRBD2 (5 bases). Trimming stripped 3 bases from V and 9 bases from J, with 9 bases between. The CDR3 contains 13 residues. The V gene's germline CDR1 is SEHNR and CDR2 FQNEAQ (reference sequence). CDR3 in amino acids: CASSFSGNNVLTF. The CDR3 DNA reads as TGTGCCAGCAGCTTTTCCGGGAACAACGTCCTGACTTTC.

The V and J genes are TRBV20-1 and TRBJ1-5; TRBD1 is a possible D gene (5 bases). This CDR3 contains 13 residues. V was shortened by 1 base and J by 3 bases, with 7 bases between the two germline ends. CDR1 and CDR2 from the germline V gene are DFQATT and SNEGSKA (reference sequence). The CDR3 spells CSARGDLNQPQHF. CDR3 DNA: TGCAGTGCTAGAGGGGACCTCAATCAGCCCCAGCATTTT.

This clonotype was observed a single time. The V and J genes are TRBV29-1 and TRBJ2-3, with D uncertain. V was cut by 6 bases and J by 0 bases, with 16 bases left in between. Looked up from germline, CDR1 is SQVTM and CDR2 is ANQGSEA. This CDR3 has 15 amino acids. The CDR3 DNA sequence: TGCAGCGTCAAACTAAGACCCGGTAGCACAGATACGCAGTATTTT. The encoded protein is CSVKLRPGSTDTQYF.

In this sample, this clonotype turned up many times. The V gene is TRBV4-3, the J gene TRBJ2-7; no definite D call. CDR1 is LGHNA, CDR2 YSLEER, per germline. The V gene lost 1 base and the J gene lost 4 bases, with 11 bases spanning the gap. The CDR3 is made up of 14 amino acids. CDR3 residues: CASSQGVRSYEQYF. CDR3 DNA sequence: TGCGCCAGCAGCCAAGGGGTCCGGTCTTACGAGCAGTACTTC.

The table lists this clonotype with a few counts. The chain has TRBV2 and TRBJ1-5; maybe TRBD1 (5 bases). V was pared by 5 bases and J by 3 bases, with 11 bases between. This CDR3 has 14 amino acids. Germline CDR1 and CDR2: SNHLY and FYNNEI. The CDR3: CASSFGTYNQPQHF. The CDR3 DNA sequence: TGTGCCAGCAGTTTCGGGACTTACAATCAGCCCCAGCATTTT.

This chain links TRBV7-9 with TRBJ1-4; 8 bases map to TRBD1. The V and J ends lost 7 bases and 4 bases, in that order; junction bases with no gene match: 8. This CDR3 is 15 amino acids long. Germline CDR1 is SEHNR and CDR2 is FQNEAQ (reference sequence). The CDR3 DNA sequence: TGTGCCAGCACTATGACAGGGGCCCATAATGAAAAACTGTTTTTT. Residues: CASTMTGAHNEKLFF. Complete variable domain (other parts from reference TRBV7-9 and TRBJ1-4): DTGVSQNPRHKITKRGQNVTFRCDPISEHNRLYWYRQTLGQGPEFLTYFQNEAQLEKSRLLSDRFSAERPKGSFSTLEIQRTEQGDSAMYLCASTMTGAHNEKLFFGSGTQLSVL.

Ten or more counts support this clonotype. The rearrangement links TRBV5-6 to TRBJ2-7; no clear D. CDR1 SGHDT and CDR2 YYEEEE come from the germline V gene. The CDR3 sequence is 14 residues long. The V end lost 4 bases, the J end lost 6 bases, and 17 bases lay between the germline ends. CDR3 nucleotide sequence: TGTGCCAGCAGCCAACGGAACCGCCTGGGCGAGCAGTACTTC. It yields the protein CASSQRNRLGEQYF. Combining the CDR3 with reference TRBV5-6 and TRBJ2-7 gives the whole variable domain DAGVTQSPTHLIKTRGQQVTLRCSPKSGHDTVSWYQQALGQGPQFIFQYYEEEERQRGNFPDRFSGHQFPNYSSELNVNALLLGDSALYLCASSQRNRLGEQYFGPGTRLTVT.

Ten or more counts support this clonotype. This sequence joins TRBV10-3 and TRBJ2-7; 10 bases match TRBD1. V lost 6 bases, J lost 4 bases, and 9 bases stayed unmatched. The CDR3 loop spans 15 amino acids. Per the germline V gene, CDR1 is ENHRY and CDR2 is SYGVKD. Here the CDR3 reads CAIRGPGTGAYEQYF. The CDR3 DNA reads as TGTGCCATCAGGGGACCCGGGACAGGGGCGTACGAGCAGTACTTC.

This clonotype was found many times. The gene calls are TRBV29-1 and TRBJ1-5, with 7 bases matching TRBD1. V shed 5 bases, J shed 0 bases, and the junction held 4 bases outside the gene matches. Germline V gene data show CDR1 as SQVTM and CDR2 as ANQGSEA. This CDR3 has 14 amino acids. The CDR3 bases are TGCAGCGTTTCGGGACAGTATAGCAATCAGCCCCAGCATTTT. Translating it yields CSVSGQYSNQPQHF.

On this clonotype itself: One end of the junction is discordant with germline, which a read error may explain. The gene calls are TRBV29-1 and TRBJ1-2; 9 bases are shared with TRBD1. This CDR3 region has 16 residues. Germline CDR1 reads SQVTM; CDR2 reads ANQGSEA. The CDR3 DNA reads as TGCAGAGTTGAGACGTGGGGACAGGGCGAGGGCTATGGCTACACCTTC. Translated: CRVETWGQGEGYGYTF.

CDR3 nucleotides: TGTGCCAGCAGCTTAGCCGGAGGGGGGCCTCAGCCCCAGCAGTACTTC. As protein: CASSLAGGGPQPQQYF. The chain is built from TRBV7-3 and TRBJ2-7; D possibly uses TRBD1 or TRBD2 (6 bases each). The V end was cut by 2 bases, the J end by 8 bases, with 22 bases between. Germline V gives CDR1 SGHTA, CDR2 FQGTGA. This CDR3 has 16 amino acids. Looking up the rest from reference TRBV7-3 and TRBJ2-7 gives the full variable domain: GAGVSQTPSNKVTEKGKYVELRCDPISGHTALYWYRQSLGQGPEFLIYFQGTGAADDSGLPNDRFFAVRPEGSVSTLKIQRTERGDSAVYLCASSLAGGGPQPQQYFGPGTRLTVT.

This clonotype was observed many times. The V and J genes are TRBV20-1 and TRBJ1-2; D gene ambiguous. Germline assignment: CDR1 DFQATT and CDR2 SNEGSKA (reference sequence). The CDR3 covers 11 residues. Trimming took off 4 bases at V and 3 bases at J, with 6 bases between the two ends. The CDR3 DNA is TGCAGTGCTATAGATCACTATGGCTACACCTTC. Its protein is CSAIDHYGYTF.

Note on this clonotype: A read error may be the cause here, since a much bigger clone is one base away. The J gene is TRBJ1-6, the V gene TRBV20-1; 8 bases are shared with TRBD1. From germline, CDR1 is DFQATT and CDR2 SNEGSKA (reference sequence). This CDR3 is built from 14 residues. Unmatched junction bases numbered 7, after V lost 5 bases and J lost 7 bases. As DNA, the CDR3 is TGCAGTGCTTGGGGGACAGGCGGAAATTCACCCCTCCACTTT. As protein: CSAWGTGGNSPLHF.

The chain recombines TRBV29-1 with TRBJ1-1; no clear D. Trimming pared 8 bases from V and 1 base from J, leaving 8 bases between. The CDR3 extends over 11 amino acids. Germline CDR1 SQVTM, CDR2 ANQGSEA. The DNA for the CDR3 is TGCAGCCGCGACCCGAACACTGAAGCTTTCTTT. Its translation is CSRDPNTEAFF.

The CDR3 nucleotides read TGCGCCAGCAGTCGAGATGCGGGGGCAACTAATGAAAAACTGTTTTTT. Translation gives CASSRDAGATNEKLFF. V gene TRBV4-1 combines with J gene TRBJ1-4; perhaps TRBD1 as D (5 bases). Trimming cost V 6 bases and J 0 bases, with 14 bases left between them. The CDR3 has 16 amino acids. Germline CDR1 and CDR2: MGHRA and YSYEKL.

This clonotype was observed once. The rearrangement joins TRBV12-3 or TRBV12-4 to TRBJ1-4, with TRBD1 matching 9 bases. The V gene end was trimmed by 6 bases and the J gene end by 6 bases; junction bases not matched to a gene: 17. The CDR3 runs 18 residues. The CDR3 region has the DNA TGTGCCAGCAGAAAAGCCGGGACAGGGACAGAAAAGTATGAAAAACTGTTTTTT. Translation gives CASRKAGTGTEKYEKLFF.

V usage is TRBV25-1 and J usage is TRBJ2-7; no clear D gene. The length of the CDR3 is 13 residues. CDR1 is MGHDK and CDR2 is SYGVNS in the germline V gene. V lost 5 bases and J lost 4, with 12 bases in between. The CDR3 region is CASSLFVGYEQYF. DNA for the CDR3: TGTGCCAGCAGTTTATTCGTAGGTTACGAGCAGTACTTC.

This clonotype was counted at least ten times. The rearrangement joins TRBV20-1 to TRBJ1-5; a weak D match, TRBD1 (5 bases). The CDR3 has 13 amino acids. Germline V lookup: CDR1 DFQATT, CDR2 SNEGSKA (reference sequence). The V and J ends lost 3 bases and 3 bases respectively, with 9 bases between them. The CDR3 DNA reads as TGCAGTGCTAGGGGGACCTCCAATCAGCCCCAGCATTTT. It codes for CSARGTSNQPQHF.

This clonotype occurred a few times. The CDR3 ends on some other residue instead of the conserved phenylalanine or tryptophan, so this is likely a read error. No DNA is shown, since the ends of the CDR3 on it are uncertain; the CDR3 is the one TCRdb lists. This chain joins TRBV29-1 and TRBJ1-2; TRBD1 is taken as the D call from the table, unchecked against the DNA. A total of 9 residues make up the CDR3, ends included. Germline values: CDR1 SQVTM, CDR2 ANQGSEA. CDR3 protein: CSVPGGGHL.

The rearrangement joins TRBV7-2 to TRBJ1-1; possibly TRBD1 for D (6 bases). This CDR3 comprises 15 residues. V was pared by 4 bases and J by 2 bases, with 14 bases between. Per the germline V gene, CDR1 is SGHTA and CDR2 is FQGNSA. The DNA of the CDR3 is TGTGCCAGCAGCTCCAACGACAGGCGAAACACTGAAGCTTTCTTT. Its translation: CASSSNDRRNTEAFF.

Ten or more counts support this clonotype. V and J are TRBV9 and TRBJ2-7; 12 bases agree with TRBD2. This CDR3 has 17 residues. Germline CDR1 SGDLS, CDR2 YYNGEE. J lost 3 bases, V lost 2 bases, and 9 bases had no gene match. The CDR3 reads CASSVGPRLAGVYEQYF. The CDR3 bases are TGTGCCAGCAGCGTCGGGCCCCGACTAGCGGGGGTCTACGAGCAGTACTTC.